At least ten counts were recorded for the clone carrying this T cell receptor (beta chain). Its antigen is not identified. The data stem from a study of Graves' ophthalmopathy and Graves' hyperthyroidism. Overall study findings and caveats: A model of 13 signatures distinguished ophthalmopathy from stable hyperthyroidism at about 86% sensitivity and nearly 83% specificity.

The CDR3 spans 13 residues. CDR1 MNHEY and CDR2 SVGEGT come from the germline V gene. Trimming took off 0 bases at V and 9 bases at J, with 11 bases between the two ends. Amplification of TCR beta CDR3 regions used RNA transcripts. The first-round RT-PCR employed HTBI primers together with the Qiagen OneStep RT-PCR kit. A multiplex PCR was then performed as the second round. TCRdb reprocessed the multiplex PCR reads with MiXCR, giving one entry per CDR3 protein. The sample consists of around 400,000 distinct CDR3 sequences, 21% of them appearing once. The origin of this receptor is a woman aged 18-29 years with stable Graves' hyperthyroidism. The chain is built from TRBV6-2 or TRBV6-3 and TRBJ1-2, with D unresolved. Sample: peripheral blood. The CDR3 region is CASSYSEAPRYTF. CDR3 DNA: TGTGCCAGCAGTTACTCTGAGGCCCCCCGCTACACCTTC.